This T cell receptor beta chain stems from a study of T cell repertoires in cytomegalovirus infection. Study-wide context: Both a matching HLA type and CMV infection were indicated by public TCR beta signatures.

MiXCR was run by TCRdb on the reads, yielding one entry per CDR3 protein. Found here are about 900,000 distinct CDR3 sequences, around 32% of them singletons; the top ten hold around an eighth. General study results and limits: HLA-C-restricted CMV clonotypes gave the most frequent clonotype in two of eight donors. People with CMV and the relevant HLA were identified by cumulative public TCR beta family frequency.

CDR1 and CDR2 (germline): MNHEY, SVGAGI. CDR3 size: 16 residues. The V end lost 0 bases, the J end lost 6 bases, and 18 bases lay between the germline ends. To note about this clonotype: What it recognizes is unknown.

This sample comprised cultured CD8+ T cells from PBMCs, obtained from culture after CMV antigen stimulation. V and J are TRBV6-5 and TRBJ2-7; perhaps TRBD1 as D (6 bases). The sequence came from a human donor in good health (CMV status not recorded). Some clones in this sample may be carry-over from other donors' samples. The CDR3 nucleotides read TGTGCCAGCAGTTACTCGTTCCGGGACACGCCTGGCGAGCAGTACTTC. Amino acid sequence: CASSYSFRDTPGEQYF.